The 21 T cell receptor beta chains listed next were all sequenced from one sample in a study of cytomegalovirus exposure and HLA in healthy donors. Assay used: immunoSEQ multiplex PCR; TCRdb lists only in-frame clones, some missing. The table lists under 150,000 clones, around nine tenths of them singletons. The sequencing input was PBMCs. These receptors all come from a woman younger than 30 in good health and CMV-seropositive.

The chain carries TRBV29-1 and TRBJ2-7; 9 bases match TRBD1. CDR1 and CDR2 from the germline V gene are SQVTM and ANQGSEA. After removal of 6 bases from V and 3 bases from J, the junction contained 9 bases not matched to a gene. The CDR3 totals 14 residues. Written as DNA, the CDR3 is TGCAGCGTGGGGGACAGGGAAAACCGCTACGAGCAGTACTTC. Translating it yields CSVGDRENRYEQYF.

This clone has a single count. The V gene is TRBV23-1, the J gene TRBJ1-1; a weak D match, TRBD1 (5 bases). TRBV23-1 is filed as an ORF, its function uncertain. This CDR3 has 14 residues. V lost 8 bases and J lost 5, with 18 bases in between. CDR3 region: CASGRTGKGTEAFF. For the CDR3, the DNA is TGCGCCAGCGGCCGTACGGGCAAGGGGACTGAAGCTTTCTTT.

The J gene is TRBJ2-7, the V gene TRBV5-6; D unclear. Germline loops: CDR1 SGHDT, CDR2 YYEEEE. Trimming left V 0 bases short and J 6 bases short, with 4 bases between. The CDR3 runs 11 residues. CDR3: CASSLAVEQYF. The CDR3 DNA reads as TGTGCCAGCAGCTTGGCGGTCGAGCAGTACTTC. Full variable domain (remainder filled in from reference TRBV5-6 and TRBJ2-7): DAGVTQSPTHLIKTRGQQVTLRCSPKSGHDTVSWYQQALGQGPQFIFQYYEEEERQRGNFPDRFSGHQFPNYSSELNVNALLLGDSALYLCASSLAVEQYFGPGTRLTVT.

The chain has TRBV9 and TRBJ2-3; TRBD2 agrees at 11 bases. This CDR3 contains 16 residues. J lost 4 bases, V lost 0 bases, and 4 bases had no gene match. Germline CDR1 and CDR2: SGDLS and YYNGEE. CDR3 region: CASSVVSGGASDTQYF. In nucleotides, the CDR3 is TGTGCCAGCAGCGTAGTTAGCGGGGGGGCCTCAGATACGCAGTATTTT.

This clone was found a few times. The genes are TRBV4-2 and TRBJ1-2; D is uncertain. V lost 1 base, J lost 4 bases, and 13 bases lay in between. The CDR3 loop spans 15 amino acids. Germline values: CDR1 LGHNA, CDR2 YNFKEQ. The CDR3 region is CASSQVSQSGYGYTF. Written as DNA, the CDR3 is TGTGCCAGCAGCCAAGTATCTCAGTCGGGCTATGGCTACACCTTC.

This chain uses TRBV7-6 with TRBJ2-7, with 11 nucleotides matching TRBD2. J was trimmed by 2 bases and V by 6 bases; bases with no gene match: 6. The CDR3 is made up of 15 amino acids. Looked up from germline, CDR1 is SGHVS and CDR2 is FNYEAQ. The CDR3, as DNA: TGTGCCAGCAGTGTGGGGACTAGCGGCCCCTACGAGCAGTACTTC. It translates to CASSVGTSGPYEQYF.

The table lists this clone with a count of one. V usage is TRBV27 and J usage is TRBJ2-5, with D hard to call. Germline CDR1 MNHEY, CDR2 SMNVEV (reference sequence). V lost 0 bases and J 4 bases, leaving 12 bases between the germline ends. This CDR3 region has 15 residues. CDR3 protein: CASSLSGSPGETQYF. As DNA, the CDR3 is TGTGCCAGCAGTTTATCCGGGTCCCCGGGAGAGACCCAGTACTTC.

This clone has just a few counts. This sequence joins TRBV11-2 and TRBJ1-2; D ambiguous. This CDR3 spans 16 amino acids. V was shortened by 4 bases and J by 3 bases, with 18 bases between the two germline ends. Germline V gene data show CDR1 as SGHAT and CDR2 as FQNNGV. The CDR3 nucleotides are TGTGCCAGCAGCTCCCTACCCGGCGGCTCGGACTATGGCTACACCTTC. It encodes CASSSLPGGSDYGYTF.

V is TRBV28 and J is TRBJ2-7, with TRBD2 matching over 7 bases. CDR3 length: 15 amino acids. Trimming took 5 bases from V and 2 from J; bases not matched to a gene: 9. Germline CDR1 reads MDHEN; CDR2 reads SYDVKM. CDR3 sequence: CASSPAGALTYEQYF. The CDR3 DNA sequence: TGTGCCAGCAGTCCCGCGGGAGCGTTAACCTACGAGCAGTACTTC.

V is TRBV5-1 and J is TRBJ2-1; 10 bases align to TRBD1. CDR3 size: 14 residues. CDR1 SGHRS and CDR2 YFSETQ come from the germline V gene. The ends lost 4 bases at V and 8 bases at J; junction bases unmatched: 6. The CDR3 protein is CASSTGQGLDEQFF. The CDR3 region has the DNA TGCGCCAGCAGCACGGGACAGGGGTTGGATGAGCAGTTCTTC.

The chain links TRBV10-3 to TRBJ2-7; 9 nucleotides agree with TRBD1. Looked up from germline, CDR1 is ENHRY and CDR2 is SYGVKD. This CDR3 has 13 amino acids. J was trimmed by 6 bases and V by 2 bases; bases with no gene match: 2. CDR3 DNA sequence: TGTGCCATCAGTGAGACGGACAGGGGCGAGCAGTACTTC. Protein: CAISETDRGEQYF.

This chain joins TRBV6-1 and TRBJ1-1; D is ambiguous. CDR1 and CDR2 from the germline V gene are MNHNS and SASEGT. The CDR3 consists of 15 residues. V lost 7 bases, J lost 0 bases, and 15 bases lay in between. The CDR3 region has the DNA TGTGCCAGCACCACCCCCCGCAGTTTGAACACTGAAGCTTTCTTT. Amino acids: CASTTPRSLNTEAFF.

The CDR3 protein is CASSPWTATNEKLFF. In DNA, the CDR3 is TGTGCCAGCAGCCCCTGGACAGCAACTAATGAAAAACTGTTTTTT. The chain combines TRBV7-8 with TRBJ1-4, with D maybe TRBD1 (6 bases). V lost 5 bases and J lost 0, with 10 bases in between. In germline, CDR1 is SGHVS, CDR2 FQNEAQ. CDR3 length equals 15 residues.

The chain carries TRBV11-2 and TRBJ2-3; 9 nucleotides match TRBD2. The ends lost 0 bases at V and 3 bases at J; junction bases unmatched: 1. This CDR3 is 15 amino acids long. CDR1 is SGHAT, CDR2 FQNNGV, per germline. The CDR3 bases are TGTGCCAGCAGCTTAGAGAGCGGGAGGACAGATACGCAGTATTTT. It encodes CASSLESGRTDTQYF.

This sequence joins TRBV14 and TRBJ1-1; 8 bases map to TRBD1. The CDR3 consists of 15 residues. Looked up from germline, CDR1 is SGHDN and CDR2 is FVKESK. Trimming at V came to 4 bases and at J to 7 bases, leaving 11 bases not matched to a gene. In DNA, the CDR3 is TGTGCCAGCAGCCGGCGGACAGGGTGGCAGAGTGAAGCTTTCTTT. Translating it yields CASSRRTGWQSEAFF.

V gene TRBV5-1 combines with J gene TRBJ2-3; 8 nucleotides align to TRBD2. This CDR3 spans 15 amino acids. Germline V CDR1 and CDR2: SGHRS, YFSETQ. The V gene end was trimmed by 7 bases and the J gene end by 0 bases; junction bases not matched to a gene: 7. CDR3 sequence: CASEGGGSSTDTQYF. Here the CDR3 DNA reads TGCGCCAGCGAGGGCGGGGGGTCTAGCACAGATACGCAGTATTTT. Full variable domain (rest looked up from reference TRBV5-1 and TRBJ2-3): KAGVTQTPRYLIKTRGQQVTLSCSPISGHRSVSWYQQTPGQGLQFLFEYFSETQRNKGNFPGRFSGRQFSNSRSEMNVSTLELGDSALYLCASEGGGSSTDTQYFGPGTRLTVL.

The chain couples TRBV6-5 to TRBJ2-3, with a tentative D call TRBD2 (5 bases). Between the trimmed V and J ends, which lost 4 bases and 7 bases, there was a span of 18 bases. The V gene's germline CDR1 is MNHEY and CDR2 SVGAGI. This CDR3 has 15 amino acids. CDR3 sequence reads: CASSSLGMPTHTQYF. The CDR3 coding sequence is TGTGCCAGCAGTTCCCTCGGGATGCCAACCCATACGCAGTATTTT.

The CDR3 sequence: CAWRRQGQGQNKPYGYTF. The CDR3 region has the DNA TGTGCCTGGAGACGTCAAGGACAGGGCCAAAACAAACCCTATGGCTACACCTTC. The V and J genes are TRBV30 and TRBJ1-2, with 8 bases matching TRBD1. CDR3 length equals 18 residues. After removal of 3 bases from V and 4 bases from J, the junction contained 19 bases not matched to a gene. Germline values: CDR1 GTSNPN, CDR2 SVGIG (reference sequence).

The chain recombines TRBV27 with TRBJ1-2; D may be TRBD1 (6 bases). The CDR3 has 12 amino acids. In germline, CDR1 is MNHEY, CDR2 SMNVEV (reference sequence). Deletions cut 6 bases from V and 2 bases from J, with 7 bases between. The CDR3 DNA sequence: TGTGCCAGCAGACAGGGAAACTATGGCTACACCTTC. As protein: CASRQGNYGYTF.

CDR3 DNA sequence: TGTGCCAGCAGTCCTCGGACAGGGGAAGGGGGCGAGCAGTACTTC. Its protein is CASSPRTGEGGEQYF. The V call is TRBV27, the J call TRBJ2-7, with 9 bases aligning to TRBD1. V trimming: 5 bases; J trimming: 6 bases; junction bases outside the gene matches: 11. Looked up from germline, CDR1 is MNHEY and CDR2 is SMNVEV (reference sequence). The CDR3 is 15 residues long.

This clone is a singleton in its sample. This chain uses TRBV5-4 with TRBJ1-6, with 7 bases identical to TRBD1. J gave up 7 bases and V 3 bases, and 1 base lay outside the gene matches. Per germline, CDR1 SGHNT and CDR2 YYREEE (reference sequence). This CDR3 region has 13 residues. CDR3 region: CASSWDRNSPLHF. The CDR3 bases are TGTGCCAGCAGCTGGGACAGAAATTCACCCCTCCACTTT.